The 5 T cell receptor beta chains given below trace back to one sample, sequenced in a study of blood T cells in healthy people across ages. Alongside a J-beta primer mix, a sample-barcoded 5' primer served in a second PCR lasting roughly 7 to 11 cycles. TCRdb passed the 5' RACE reads through MiXCR, listing each CDR3 protein once. The table includes around 1.5 million distinct CDR3 sequences, 30% to 40% detected once. What was sequenced was blood. These receptors originate from a woman in her twenties or thirties in good health.

The chain has TRBV27 and TRBJ2-7; D is tentatively TRBD1 or TRBD2 (6 bases each). The V gene lost 5 bases and the J gene lost 3 bases, with 17 bases spanning the gap. CDR1 is MNHEY, CDR2 SMNVEV, per germline (reference sequence). This CDR3 has 15 amino acids. The CDR3 DNA reads as TGTGCCAGCAGTCGATCATTGGGGGGCAACTACGAGCAGTACTTC. It is translated as CASSRSLGGNYEQYF.

V gene TRBV5-1 combines with J gene TRBJ2-1; D perhaps matches TRBD2 (6 bases). V shed 0 bases and J shed 2 bases, with 12 bases lying between them. The CDR3 totals 16 residues. Germline V gene lookup returns CDR1 SGHRS and CDR2 YFSETQ. The CDR3 nucleotides read TGCGCCAGCAGCTTGGACGGGGGAGTAACCTACAATGAGCAGTTCTTC. Its translation: CASSLDGGVTYNEQFF.

The CDR3 here is CASSVGTSGPYGYTF. Here the CDR3 DNA reads TGTGCCAGCAGCGTAGGGACTTCGGGGCCCTATGGCTACACCTTC. V gene TRBV9 combines with J gene TRBJ1-2; tentative D call: TRBD1 (5 bases). CDR3 length equals 15 residues. CDR1 and CDR2 from the germline V gene are SGDLS and YYNGEE. With 0 bases removed from V and 4 bases from J, the gap between germline ends came to 13 bases.

In its sample, this clonotype was seen a few times. This chain links TRBV5-1 with TRBJ2-5; 7 nucleotides line up with TRBD2. The J call could be wrong; TRBJ2-7 is a better fit for the DNA end. This CDR3 is built from 14 residues. Germline values: CDR1 SGHRS, CDR2 YFSETQ. For the CDR3, the DNA is TGCGCCAGCAGTTGGACGGGGGGAGCTTTCGAGCAGTACTTC. This codes for CASSWTGGAFEQYF.

The V gene is TRBV30, the J gene TRBJ2-7; D may be TRBD1 (6 bases). CDR1 is GTSNPN and CDR2 is SVGIG in the germline V gene (reference sequence). The ends were cut back, 0 bases at V and 5 bases at J, with 14 bases in the middle. The CDR3 covers 14 residues. CDR3 sequence: CAWSVGGASHEQYF. The CDR3 DNA is TGTGCCTGGAGTGTAGGGGGTGCAAGCCACGAGCAGTACTTC.